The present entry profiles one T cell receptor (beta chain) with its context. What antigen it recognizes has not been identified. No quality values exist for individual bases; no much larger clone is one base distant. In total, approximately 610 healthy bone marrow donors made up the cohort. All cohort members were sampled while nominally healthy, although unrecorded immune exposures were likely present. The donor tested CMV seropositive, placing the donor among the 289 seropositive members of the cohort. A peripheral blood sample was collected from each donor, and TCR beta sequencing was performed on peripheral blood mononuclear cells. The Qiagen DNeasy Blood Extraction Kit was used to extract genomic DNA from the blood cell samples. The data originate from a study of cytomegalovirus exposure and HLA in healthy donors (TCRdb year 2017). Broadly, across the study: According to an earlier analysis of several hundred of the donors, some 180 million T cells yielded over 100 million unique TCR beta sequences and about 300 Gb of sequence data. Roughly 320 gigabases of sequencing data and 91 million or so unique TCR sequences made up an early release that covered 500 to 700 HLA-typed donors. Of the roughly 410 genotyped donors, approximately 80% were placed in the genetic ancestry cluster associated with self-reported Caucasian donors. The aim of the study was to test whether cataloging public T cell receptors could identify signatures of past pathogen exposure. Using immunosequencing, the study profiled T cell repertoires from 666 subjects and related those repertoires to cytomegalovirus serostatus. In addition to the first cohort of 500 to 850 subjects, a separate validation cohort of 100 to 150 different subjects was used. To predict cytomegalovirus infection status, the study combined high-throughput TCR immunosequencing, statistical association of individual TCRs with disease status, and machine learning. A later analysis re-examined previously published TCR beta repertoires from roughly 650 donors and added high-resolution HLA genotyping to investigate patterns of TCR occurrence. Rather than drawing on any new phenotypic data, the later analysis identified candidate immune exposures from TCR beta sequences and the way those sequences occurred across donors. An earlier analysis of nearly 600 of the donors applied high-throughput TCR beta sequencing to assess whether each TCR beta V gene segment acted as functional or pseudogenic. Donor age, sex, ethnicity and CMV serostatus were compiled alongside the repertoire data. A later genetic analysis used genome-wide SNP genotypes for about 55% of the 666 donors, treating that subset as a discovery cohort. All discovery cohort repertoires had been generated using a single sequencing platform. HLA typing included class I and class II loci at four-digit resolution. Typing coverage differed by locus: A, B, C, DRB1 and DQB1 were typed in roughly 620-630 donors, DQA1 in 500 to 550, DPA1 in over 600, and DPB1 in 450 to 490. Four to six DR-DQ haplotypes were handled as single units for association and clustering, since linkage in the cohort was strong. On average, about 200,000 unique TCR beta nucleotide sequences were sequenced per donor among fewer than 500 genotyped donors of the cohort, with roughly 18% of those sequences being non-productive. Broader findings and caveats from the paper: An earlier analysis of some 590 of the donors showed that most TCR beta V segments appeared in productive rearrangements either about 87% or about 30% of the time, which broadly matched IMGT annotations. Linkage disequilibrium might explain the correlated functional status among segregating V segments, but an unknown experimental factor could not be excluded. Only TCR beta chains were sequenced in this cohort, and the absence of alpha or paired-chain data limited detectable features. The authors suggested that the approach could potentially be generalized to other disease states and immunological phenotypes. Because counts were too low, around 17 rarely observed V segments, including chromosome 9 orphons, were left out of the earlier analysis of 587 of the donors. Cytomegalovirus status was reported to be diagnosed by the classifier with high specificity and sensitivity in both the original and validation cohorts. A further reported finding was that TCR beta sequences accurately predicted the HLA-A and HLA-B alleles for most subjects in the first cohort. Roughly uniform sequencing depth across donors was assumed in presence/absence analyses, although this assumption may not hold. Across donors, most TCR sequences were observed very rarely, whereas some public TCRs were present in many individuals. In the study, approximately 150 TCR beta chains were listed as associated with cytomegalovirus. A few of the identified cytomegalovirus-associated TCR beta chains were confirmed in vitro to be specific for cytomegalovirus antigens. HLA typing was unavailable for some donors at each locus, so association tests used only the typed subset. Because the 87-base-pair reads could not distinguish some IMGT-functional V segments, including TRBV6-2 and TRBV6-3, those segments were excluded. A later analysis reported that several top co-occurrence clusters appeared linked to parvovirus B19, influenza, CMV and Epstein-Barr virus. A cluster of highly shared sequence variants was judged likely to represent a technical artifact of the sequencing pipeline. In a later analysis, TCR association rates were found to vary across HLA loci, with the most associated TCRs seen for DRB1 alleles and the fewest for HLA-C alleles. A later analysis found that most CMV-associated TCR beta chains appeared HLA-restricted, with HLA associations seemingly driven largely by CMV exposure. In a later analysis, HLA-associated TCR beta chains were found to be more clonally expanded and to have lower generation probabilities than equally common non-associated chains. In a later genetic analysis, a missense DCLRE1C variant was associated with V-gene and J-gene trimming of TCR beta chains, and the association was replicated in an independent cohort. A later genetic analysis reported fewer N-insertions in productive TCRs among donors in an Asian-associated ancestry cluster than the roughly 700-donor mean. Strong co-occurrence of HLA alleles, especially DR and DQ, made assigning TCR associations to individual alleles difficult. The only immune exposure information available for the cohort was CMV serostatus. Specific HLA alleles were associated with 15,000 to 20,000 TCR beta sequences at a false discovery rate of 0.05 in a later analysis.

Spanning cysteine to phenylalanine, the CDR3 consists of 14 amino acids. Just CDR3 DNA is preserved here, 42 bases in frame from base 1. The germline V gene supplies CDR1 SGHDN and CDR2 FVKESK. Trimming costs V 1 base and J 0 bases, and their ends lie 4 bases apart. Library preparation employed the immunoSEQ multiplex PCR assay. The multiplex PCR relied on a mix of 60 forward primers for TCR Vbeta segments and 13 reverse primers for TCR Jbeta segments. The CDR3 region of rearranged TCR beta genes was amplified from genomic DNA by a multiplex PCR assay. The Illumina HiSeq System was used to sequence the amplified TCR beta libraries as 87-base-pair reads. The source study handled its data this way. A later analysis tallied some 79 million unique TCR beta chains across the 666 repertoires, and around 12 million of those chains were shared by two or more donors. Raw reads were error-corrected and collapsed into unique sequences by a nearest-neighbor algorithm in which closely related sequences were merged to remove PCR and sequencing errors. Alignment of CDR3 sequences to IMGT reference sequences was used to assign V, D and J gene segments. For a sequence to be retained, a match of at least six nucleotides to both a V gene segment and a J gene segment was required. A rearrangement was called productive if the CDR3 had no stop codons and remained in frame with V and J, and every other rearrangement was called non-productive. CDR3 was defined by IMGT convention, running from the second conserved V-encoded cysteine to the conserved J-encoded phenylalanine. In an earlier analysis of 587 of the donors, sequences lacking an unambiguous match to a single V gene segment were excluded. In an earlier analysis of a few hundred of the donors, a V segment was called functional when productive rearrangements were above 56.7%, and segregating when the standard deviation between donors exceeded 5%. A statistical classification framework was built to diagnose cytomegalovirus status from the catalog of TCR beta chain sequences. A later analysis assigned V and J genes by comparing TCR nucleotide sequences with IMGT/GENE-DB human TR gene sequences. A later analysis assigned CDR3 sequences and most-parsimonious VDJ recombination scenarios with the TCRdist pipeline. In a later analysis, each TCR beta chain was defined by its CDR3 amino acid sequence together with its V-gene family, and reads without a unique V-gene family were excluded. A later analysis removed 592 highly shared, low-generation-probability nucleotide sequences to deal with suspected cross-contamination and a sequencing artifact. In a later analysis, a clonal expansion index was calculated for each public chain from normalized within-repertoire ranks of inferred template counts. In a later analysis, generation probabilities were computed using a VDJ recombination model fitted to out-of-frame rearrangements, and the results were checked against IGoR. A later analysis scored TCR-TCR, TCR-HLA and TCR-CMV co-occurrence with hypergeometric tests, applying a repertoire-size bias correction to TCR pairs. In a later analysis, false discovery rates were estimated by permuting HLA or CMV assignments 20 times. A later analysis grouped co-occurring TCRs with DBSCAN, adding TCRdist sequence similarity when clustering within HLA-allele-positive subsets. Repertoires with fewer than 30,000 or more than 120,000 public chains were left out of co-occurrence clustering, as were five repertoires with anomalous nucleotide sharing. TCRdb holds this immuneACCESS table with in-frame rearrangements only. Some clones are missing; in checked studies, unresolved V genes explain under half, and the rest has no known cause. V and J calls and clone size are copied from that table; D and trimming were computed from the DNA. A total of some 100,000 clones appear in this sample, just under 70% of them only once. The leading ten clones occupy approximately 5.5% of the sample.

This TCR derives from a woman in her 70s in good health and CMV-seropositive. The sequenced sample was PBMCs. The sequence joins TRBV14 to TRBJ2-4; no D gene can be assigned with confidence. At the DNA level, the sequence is TGTGCCAGCAGCCAAGCAATAGCCAAAAACATTCAGTACTTC. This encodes CASSQAIAKNIQYF.